These 24 T cell receptor beta chains were all obtained from the same sample, sequenced in a study of memory CD4+ T cells and cytomegalovirus serostatus (dated by TCRdb to between 2018 and 2020). A FACSAria II was used to sort memory CD4+ T cells, defined as single viable CD3+CD4+CD8-CD45RO+ cells. Receptors were amplified or captured by the immunoSEQ multiplex PCR assay. Imported from immuneACCESS, the table was reduced by TCRdb to in-frame sequences with V and J called. These copies leave out some clones; in studies compared against another copy, an unresolved V gene accounts for under half, and the cause of the remainder is not known. A total of about 56,000 clones appear in this sample, 82% of them only once. The top ten clonotypes cover roughly 0.4% of the sample. Sequenced sample: memory CD4+ T cells from blood. The receptors derive from an adult in good health and CMV-seronegative.

CDR3: CASSSRRYGYTF. CDR3 DNA: TGTGCCAGCAGTTCCAGGCGCTATGGCTACACCTTC. The chain is built from TRBV28 and TRBJ1-2; no clear D gene. The CDR3 has 12 amino acids. Between the trimmed V and J ends, which lost 4 bases and 4 bases, there was a span of 7 bases. Germline V lookup: CDR1 MDHEN, CDR2 SYDVKM.

This chain links TRBV21-1 with TRBJ1-2. TRBV21-1 is a recognized pseudogene. The CDR3 runs to 13 residues. The CDR3 DNA is TGTGCCGCCCCGGGGAGGGGCTCAGGTGGCTACACCTTC. It specifies CAAPGRGSGGYTF.

CDR3 in DNA: TGCGCCAGCAGCTTGACGGGCAGTGGGACTGAAGCTTTCTTT. Its translation is CASSLTGSGTEAFF. The rearrangement links TRBV5-1 to TRBJ1-1; D is ambiguous. Germline loops: CDR1 SGHRS, CDR2 YFSETQ. Between the trimmed V and J ends, which lost 1 base and 5 bases, there was a span of 12 bases. The CDR3 runs 14 residues.

The chain joins TRBV29-1 to TRBJ2-3; possibly TRBD2 for D (6 bases). The CDR3 contains 14 residues. Trimming stripped 6 bases from V and 0 bases from J, with 13 bases between. Germline-derived CDR1 and CDR2 are SQVTM and ANQGSEA. This CDR3 is CSVSGGGSTDTQYF. CDR3 in DNA: TGCAGCGTGAGTGGGGGAGGAAGCACAGATACGCAGTATTTT.

This sequence joins TRBV7-2 and TRBJ2-5; D unresolved. This CDR3 contains 13 residues. Trimming pared 3 bases from V and 1 base from J, leaving 6 bases between. The germline CDR1 and CDR2 sequences are SGHTA and FQGNSA. The CDR3, as DNA: TGTGCCAGCAGCTTCTACACCCAAGAGACCCAGTACTTC. This sequence encodes CASSFYTQETQYF.

The sample holds one count of this clone. The chain uses TRBV28 and TRBJ2-7; D gene uncertain. The germline CDR1 and CDR2 sequences are MDHEN and SYDVKM. The V end was cut by 3 bases, the J end by 1 base, with 16 bases between. This CDR3 has 16 amino acids. The CDR3 DNA sequence: TGTGCCAGCAGTTTTGGAATCAGGAGATATTCCTACGAGCAGTACTTC. It yields the protein CASSFGIRRYSYEQYF. Complete variable domain (other parts from reference TRBV28 and TRBJ2-7): DVKVTQSSRYLVKRTGEKVFLECVQDMDHENMFWYRQDPGLGLRLIYFSYDVKMKEKGDIPEGYSVSREKKERFSLILESASTNQTSMYLCASSFGIRRYSYEQYFGPGTRLTVT.

J is TRBJ2-5 and V is TRBV19; 8 bases are shared with TRBD1. Germline V gene lookup returns CDR1 LNHDA and CDR2 SQIVND (reference sequence). The CDR3 consists of 16 residues. The J segment lost 1 base and the V segment lost 5 bases, leaving 9 bases of the junction unmatched. The CDR3 sequence: CASSYRGQGRQETQYF. In nucleotides, the CDR3 is TGTGCCAGTAGTTATCGAGGACAGGGACGCCAAGAGACCCAGTACTTC.

The J gene is TRBJ1-5, the V gene TRBV5-5, with D perhaps matching TRBD1 (5 bases). The CDR3 covers 16 residues. Germline values: CDR1 SGHKS, CDR2 YYEKEE (reference sequence). With 2 bases removed from V and 4 bases from J, the gap between germline ends came to 16 bases. CDR3 sequence reads: CASSFVGQGVNQPQHF. The CDR3, as DNA: TGTGCCAGCAGCTTCGTTGGGCAGGGCGTAAATCAGCCCCAGCATTTT.

This chain links TRBV6-1 with TRBJ1-3; the D gene is possibly TRBD1 (6 bases). Germline V gene lookup returns CDR1 MNHNS and CDR2 SASEGT. Trimming shortened V by 4 bases and J by 4 bases, and 11 bases separated the two germline ends. There are 14 residues in the CDR3. The CDR3 is CASSGTGQGNTIYF. CDR3 DNA: TGTGCCAGCAGTGGTACTGGACAGGGAAACACCATATATTTT.

This chain uses TRBV11-3 with TRBJ2-6; a weak D match, TRBD1 (6 bases). Per the germline V gene, CDR1 is SGHNT and CDR2 is YENEEA. CDR3 length equals 19 residues. Trimming cost V 2 bases and J 0 bases, with 17 bases left between them. The CDR3 DNA follows: TGTGCCAGCAGCTTATCCGGATGGACAGCTACCTCTGGGGCCAACGTCCTGACTTTC. Translated, it gives CASSLSGWTATSGANVLTF.

Written as DNA, the CDR3 is TGTGCCAGCTCACCCTCGGGACAGGGCGGTGAAAAACTGTTTTTT. Its translation: CASSPSGQGGEKLFF. The rearrangement joins TRBV18 to TRBJ1-4, with 9 bases identical to TRBD1. This CDR3 region has 15 residues. Germline V gene sequence: CDR1 KGHSH, CDR2 LQKENI. V shed 3 bases, J shed 7 bases, and the junction held 6 bases outside the gene matches.

This clone was recorded a few times. The rearrangement links TRBV5-1 to TRBJ1-2, with TRBD1 as a possible D gene (6 bases). Germline V lookup: CDR1 SGHRS, CDR2 YFSETQ. With 1 base removed from V and 6 bases from J, the gap between germline ends came to 10 bases. The CDR3 runs 13 residues. CDR3 protein: CASSLRQGHGYTF. The CDR3 coding sequence is TGCGCCAGCAGCTTGCGGCAGGGGCATGGCTACACCTTC.

CDR3 nucleotide sequence: TGTGCCAGCAGCTCTCGAGGACAGGGGGACTATGGCTACACCTTC. Translated, it gives CASSSRGQGDYGYTF. The chain is built from TRBV7-8 and TRBJ1-2, with TRBD1 matching over 10 bases. The germline gives CDR1 SGHVS, CDR2 FQNEAQ. Losses at the gene ends were 4 bases for V and 3 bases for J; bases not matched to a gene: 5. This CDR3 is built from 15 residues.

The rearrangement uses TRBV2 and TRBJ2-6; D is perhaps TRBD1 (5 bases). V shed 8 bases and J shed 0 bases, with 17 bases lying between them. The germline V gene has CDR1 SNHLY and CDR2 FYNNEI. CDR3 length: 17 residues. The CDR3 sequence is CASGASSPLSGANVLTF. In nucleotides, the CDR3 is TGTGCCAGCGGGGCATCCAGCCCCCTCTCTGGGGCCAACGTCCTGACTTTC.

As DNA, the CDR3 is TGTGCCAGCAGCGGGAGGTCGGGCGACAATGAGCAGTTCTTC. Its protein product is CASSGRSGDNEQFF. The genes are TRBV7-2 and TRBJ2-1; D might be TRBD2 (6 bases). CDR1 and CDR2 from the germline V gene are SGHTA and FQGNSA. The CDR3 runs 14 residues. V lost 5 bases and J lost 5, with 13 bases in between.

V usage is TRBV10-2 and J usage is TRBJ2-1; 8 nucleotides align to TRBD2. With 8 bases clipped from V and 7 bases from J, the junction kept 10 bases outside the gene matches. The CDR3 length is 14 residues. CDR1 and CDR2 (germline): WSHSY, SAAADI. CDR3 sequence (DNA): TGCGCCAGCGCCCCAAGCGGGGGTGTTAATGAGCAGTTCTTC. Residues: CASAPSGGVNEQFF.

The V call is TRBV30, the J call TRBJ1-5, with D unresolved. Germline loops: CDR1 GTSNPN, CDR2 SVGIG (reference sequence). This CDR3 has 13 amino acids. V lost 2 bases to trimming and J lost 2 bases, with 7 bases between them. Written as DNA, the CDR3 is TGTGCCTGGAGTAACCGAGGCAATCAGCCCCAGCATTTT. This encodes CAWSNRGNQPQHF. Looking up the rest from reference TRBV30 and TRBJ1-5 gives the full variable domain: SQTIHQWPATLVQPVGSPLSLECTVEGTSNPNLYWYRQAAGRGLQLLFYSVGIGQISSEVPQNLSASRPQDRQFILSSKKLLLSDSGFYLCAWSNRGNQPQHFGDGTRLSIL.

The J gene is TRBJ1-6, the V gene TRBV28, with D maybe TRBD1 (6 bases). The germline CDR1 and CDR2 sequences are MDHEN and SYDVKM. The CDR3 has 16 amino acids. With 1 base removed from V and 6 bases from J, the gap between germline ends came to 13 bases. This CDR3 is CASSLLEGVGNSPLHF. DNA for the CDR3: TGTGCCAGCAGTTTATTAGAGGGGGTTGGTAATTCACCCCTCCACTTT.

V is TRBV5-1 and J is TRBJ2-1; a weak D match, TRBD2 (6 bases). The length of the CDR3 is 14 residues. Germline lookup yields CDR1 SGHRS and CDR2 YFSETQ. Trimming shortened V by 0 bases and J by 4 bases, and 8 bases separated the two germline ends. CDR3 in DNA: TGCGCCAGCAGCTTGGGCGGGGAATACAATGAGCAGTTCTTC. Residues: CASSLGGEYNEQFF.

The chain employs TRBV7-2 and TRBJ2-7; D perhaps matches TRBD2 (5 bases). Between the trimmed V and J ends, which lost 5 bases and 3 bases, there was a span of 17 bases. Germline V gene sequence: CDR1 SGHTA, CDR2 FQGNSA. This CDR3 region has 15 residues. CDR3 in amino acids: CASSKPTAAIYEQYF. The CDR3 DNA reads as TGTGCCAGCAGCAAGCCCACAGCGGCGATCTACGAGCAGTACTTC.

The chain employs TRBV7-2 and TRBJ1-2, with a tentative D call TRBD1 (5 bases). Per germline, CDR1 SGHTA and CDR2 FQGNSA. Trimming shortened V by 5 bases and J by 0 bases, and 19 bases separated the two germline ends. The CDR3 runs 17 residues. CDR3 sequence reads: CASSPTGGMGSNYGYTF. CDR3 in DNA: TGTGCCAGCAGCCCTACGGGGGGGATGGGATCTAACTATGGCTACACCTTC.

Concerning this clone itself: A junction end diverges from the germline sequence, so it may reflect a read error. This chain links TRBV7-7 with TRBJ2-5; 7 positions agree with TRBD1. Germline V gene sequence: CDR1 SSHAT, CDR2 FNYEAQ (reference sequence). There are 16 residues in the CDR3. The CDR3 loop reads CASSLAGTAFSGTQYF. CDR3 coding DNA: TGTGCTAGCAGCTTAGCCGGGACAGCGTTCAGTGGGACCCAGTACTTC.

This chain joins TRBV19 and TRBJ2-5; 10 positions agree with TRBD1. Germline values: CDR1 LNHDA, CDR2 SQIVND (reference sequence). This CDR3 has 15 residues. Unmatched junction bases numbered 8, after V lost 5 bases and J lost 5 bases. As DNA, the CDR3 is TGTGCCAGTAGTCCGCGGGACAGGGGTGGGGAGACCCAGTACTTC. Protein: CASSPRDRGGETQYF.

The gene calls are TRBV18 and TRBJ2-5; tentatively, D is TRBD1 (6 bases). Germline CDR1 is KGHSH and CDR2 is LQKENI. This CDR3 comprises 16 residues. Trimming cost V 2 bases and J 3 bases, with 16 bases left between them. For the CDR3, the DNA is TGTGCCAGCTCACCAAAGATGAGCTCAGGGGAAGAGACCCAGTACTTC. Its translation is CASSPKMSSGEETQYF.